A few counts support the clone carrying this T cell receptor beta chain. Its antigen is not identified. The sample is drawn from a study of T cell repertoires in cytomegalovirus infection. TCRdb itself ran the reads through MiXCR, one entry per CDR3 protein. This sample has under 50,000 distinct CDR3 sequences, with roughly 20% found just once. This CDR3 region has 14 residues. Trimming removed 5 bases from V and 4 bases from J; junction bases left unmatched: 7. This TCR derives from a human donor in good health (CMV status not recorded). Some clones in this sample may be carry-over from other donors' samples. Specimen: PBMCs, sequenced either directly or after in vitro stimulation (not recorded which). This sequence joins TRBV12-3 or TRBV12-4 and TRBJ1-2, with 7 bases matching TRBD1. The CDR3 DNA is TGTGCCAGCAGTCCCCTGGGGACAGTCTATGGCTACACCTTC. This translates into CASSPLGTVYGYTF.